This T cell receptor (beta chain) was documented in a study of T cell responses to AZD1222 COVID-19 vaccine. As regards this clone: Its matching antigen is unknown.

Sequencing was performed with immunoSEQ multiplex PCR; in TCRdb, only in-frame clones are kept and a portion is missing. The table lists 150,000 or so clones, about 92% of them singletons, with 1.9% in the top ten. Study outcomes and limitations: A rise in Spike-specific TCR breadth and depth followed two AZD1222 doses. The donor cohort was predominantly white British with a female majority, and clonal diversity may have been underestimated. It was only after the peak T cell response that any repertoires were sampled.

The CDR3 loop spans 13 amino acids. V shed 3 bases and J shed 5 bases, with 11 bases lying between them. Per the germline V gene, CDR1 is SQVTM and CDR2 is ANQGSEA. This receptor was identified in an adult in good health. V and J are TRBV29-1 and TRBJ2-1, with D possibly matching TRBD1 (6 bases). The sequencing here drew on peripheral blood, taken on day 0 of AZD1222 vaccination. The CDR3 loop is CSVEGRTDNEQFF. The CDR3 nucleotides are TGCAGCGTTGAGGGCAGGACAGACAATGAGCAGTTCTTC.